This T cell receptor (beta chain) was observed in a study of CD8 T cells in Susac syndrome. As concerns this clonotype: Antigen: not known.

When the RNA was reverse transcribed, random hexamers were used with an input of about 0.45 to 1 ug. It was immunoSEQ multiplex PCR that amplified TCR beta CDR3 across 54 Vbeta and 13 Jbeta. TCRdb processed the immunoSEQ multiplex PCR reads anew with MiXCR; each CDR3 protein has one entry. The repertoire holds approximately 180,000 distinct CDR3 sequences, with 85% to 95% as singletons. Study-wide findings and caveats: It was acknowledged in the study that its TCR sequencing and HLA analysis involved a relatively small number of individuals. The CD4+ T cell repertoires of Susac syndrome were found to show no clonal expansion.

The sample was CD4+ T cells from PBMCs. The TCR comes from a human donor with Susac syndrome.

CDR3 in DNA: TGTGCCTGGAGTGTACGAGGGGGGGTTGTCACTGAAGCTTTCTTT. It codes for CAWSVRGGVVTEAFF. J is TRBJ1-1 and V is TRBV30; TRBD1 is a possible D gene (6 bases). Germline V gene data show CDR1 as GTSNPN and CDR2 as SVGIG (reference sequence). This CDR3 comprises 15 residues. Trimming left V 0 bases short and J 4 bases short, with 15 bases between.